This T cell receptor (beta chain) was obtained from a study of radiotherapy plus CTLA-4 blockade in lung cancer. Whole-study findings and limits: Blood saw expansion of tumor-derived TCR clones after radiotherapy plus ipilimumab.

This table comes from immunoSEQ multiplex PCR, and its TCRdb copy is limited to in-frame clones, with some not included. This sample has more than 55,000 clones, with around 80% found just once. As concerns this clone: Its specificity is not known.

V gave up 4 bases and J gave up 7 bases; unmatched junction bases: 6. This CDR3 region has 15 residues. Germline-derived CDR1 and CDR2 are SNHLY and FYNNEI. The receptor was isolated from a human donor with non-small cell lung cancer who had a complete response to radiotherapy plus ipilimumab. The chain combines TRBV2 with TRBJ2-1, with TRBD1 matching 11 bases. Sample: peripheral blood, taken from a patient treated with radiotherapy plus ipilimumab. DNA for the CDR3: TGTGCCAGCAGTGCGGACAGGGGGCGAACTAATGAGCAGTTCTTC. It translates to CASSADRGRTNEQFF.